This TCR beta chain appears in the sequencing data of a study of T cell responses to AZD1222 COVID-19 vaccine. Looking at the study overall: It was second doses at about 4 or about 12 weeks that were pooled. Findings and limits, study-wide: There were mostly white British donors and more females than males, and clonal diversity was possibly underestimated. Along spike, vaccine-associated CD4 TCRs were found throughout, with dominance at 160-218 and 743-854. Reportedly, nearly half of unique spike TCRs recognized epitopes outside B.1.351/B.1.1.7 mutations.

The protocol was immunoSEQ multiplex PCR, while the TCRdb copy is restricted to in-frame clones and leaves out a portion. The table lists over 45,000 clones, 70% to 90% of them singletons. Trimming removed 5 bases from V and 4 bases from J; junction bases left unmatched: 13. This CDR3 region has 17 residues. Germline V gene lookup returns CDR1 KGHSH and CDR2 LQKENI. Comment on this clone: Its antigen is currently unknown.

V usage is TRBV18 and J usage is TRBJ1-2, with TRBD1 matching 10 bases. This sequence originates from an adult in good health. The starting material was peripheral blood, obtained on day 0 of AZD1222 vaccination. In DNA, the CDR3 is TGTGCCAGCTCAACATCCCGGGACAGGGGTCTATCCTATGGCTACACCTTC. Translation: CASSTSRDRGLSYGYTF.